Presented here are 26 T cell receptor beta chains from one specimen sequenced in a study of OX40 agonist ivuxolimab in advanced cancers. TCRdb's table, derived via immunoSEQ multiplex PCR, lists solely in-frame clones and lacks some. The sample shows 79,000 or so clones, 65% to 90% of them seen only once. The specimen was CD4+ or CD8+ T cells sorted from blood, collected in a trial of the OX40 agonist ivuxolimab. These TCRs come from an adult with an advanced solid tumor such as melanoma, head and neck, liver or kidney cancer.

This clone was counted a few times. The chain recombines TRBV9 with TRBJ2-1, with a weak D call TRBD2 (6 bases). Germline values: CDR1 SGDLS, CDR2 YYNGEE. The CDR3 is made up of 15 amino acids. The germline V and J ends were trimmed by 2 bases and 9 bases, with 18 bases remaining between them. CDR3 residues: CASSVGLAAGGEQFF. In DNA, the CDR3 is TGTGCCAGCAGCGTTGGTCTCGCCGCCGGGGGTGAGCAGTTCTTC.

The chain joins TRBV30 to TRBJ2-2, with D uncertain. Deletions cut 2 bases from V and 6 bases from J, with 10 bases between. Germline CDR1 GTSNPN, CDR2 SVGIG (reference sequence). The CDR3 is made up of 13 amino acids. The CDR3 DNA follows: TGTGCCTGGAGTTCATCTTGGGCCGGGGAGCTGTTTTTT. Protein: CAWSSSWAGELFF.

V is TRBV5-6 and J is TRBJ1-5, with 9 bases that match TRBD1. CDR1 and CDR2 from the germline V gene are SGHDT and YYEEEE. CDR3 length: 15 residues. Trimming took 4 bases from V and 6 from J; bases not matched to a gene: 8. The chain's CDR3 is CASSPRTGVAQPQHF. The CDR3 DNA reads TGTGCCAGCAGCCCAAGGACAGGGGTCGCTCAGCCCCAGCATTTT.

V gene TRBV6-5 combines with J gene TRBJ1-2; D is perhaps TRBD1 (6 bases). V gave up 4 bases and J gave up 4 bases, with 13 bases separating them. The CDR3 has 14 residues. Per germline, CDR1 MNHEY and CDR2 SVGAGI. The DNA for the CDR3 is TGTGCCAGCAGTTTGGACAGACCTTCCTATGGCTACACCTTC. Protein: CASSLDRPSYGYTF.

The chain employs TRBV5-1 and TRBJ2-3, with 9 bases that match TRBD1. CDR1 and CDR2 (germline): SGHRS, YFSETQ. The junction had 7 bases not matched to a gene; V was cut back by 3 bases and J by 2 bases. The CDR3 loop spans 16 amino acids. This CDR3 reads CASSSGDRGTTDTQYF. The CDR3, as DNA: TGCGCCAGCAGCTCGGGAGACAGGGGGACCACAGATACGCAGTATTTT.

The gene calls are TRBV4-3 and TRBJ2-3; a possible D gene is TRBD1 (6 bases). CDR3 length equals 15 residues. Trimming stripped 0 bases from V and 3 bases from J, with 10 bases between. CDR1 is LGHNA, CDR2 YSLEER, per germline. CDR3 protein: CASSQEDRRTDTQYF. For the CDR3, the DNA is TGCGCCAGCAGCCAAGAAGACAGGAGAACAGATACGCAGTATTTT.

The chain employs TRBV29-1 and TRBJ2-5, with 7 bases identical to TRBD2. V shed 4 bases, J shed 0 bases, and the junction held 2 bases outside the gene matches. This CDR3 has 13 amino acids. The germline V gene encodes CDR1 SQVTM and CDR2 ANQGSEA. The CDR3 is CSVGAGNQETQYF. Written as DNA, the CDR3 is TGCAGCGTTGGAGCGGGGAACCAAGAGACCCAGTACTTC. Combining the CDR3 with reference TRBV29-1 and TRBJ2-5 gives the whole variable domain SAVISQKPSRDICQRGTSLTIQCQVDSQVTMMFWYRQQPGQSLTLIATANQGSEATYESGFVIDKFPISRPNLTFSTLTVSNMSPEDSSIYLCSVGAGNQETQYFGPGTRLLVL.

CDR3 amino acids: CASSEGSNQETQYF. The CDR3 DNA follows: TGCGCCAGCAGCGAGGGGAGCAACCAAGAGACCCAGTACTTC. V usage is TRBV5-1 and J usage is TRBJ2-5; D is possibly TRBD1 or TRBD2 (5 bases each). V shed 4 bases and J shed 0 bases, with 10 bases lying between them. The CDR3 has 14 amino acids. Germline V gives CDR1 SGHRS, CDR2 YFSETQ.

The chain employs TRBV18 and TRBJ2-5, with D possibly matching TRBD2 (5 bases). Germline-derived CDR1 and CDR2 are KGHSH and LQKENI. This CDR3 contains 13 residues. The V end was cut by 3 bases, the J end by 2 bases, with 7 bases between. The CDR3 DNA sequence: TGTGCCAGCTCACCGGACTTACAAGAGACCCAGTACTTC. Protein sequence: CASSPDLQETQYF.

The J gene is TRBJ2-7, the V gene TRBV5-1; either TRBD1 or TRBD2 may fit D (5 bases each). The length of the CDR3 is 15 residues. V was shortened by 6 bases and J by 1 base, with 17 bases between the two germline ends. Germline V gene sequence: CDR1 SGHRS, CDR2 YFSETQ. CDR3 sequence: CASTPGTGSSYEQYF. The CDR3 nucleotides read TGCGCCAGCACCCCCGGGACGGGATCATCCTACGAGCAGTACTTC.

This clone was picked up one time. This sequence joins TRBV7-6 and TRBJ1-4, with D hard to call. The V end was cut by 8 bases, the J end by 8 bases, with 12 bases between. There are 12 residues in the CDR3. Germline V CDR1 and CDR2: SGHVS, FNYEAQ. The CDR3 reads CASGLIGEKLFF. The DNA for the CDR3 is TGTGCCAGCGGCCTCATTGGGGAAAAACTGTTTTTT.

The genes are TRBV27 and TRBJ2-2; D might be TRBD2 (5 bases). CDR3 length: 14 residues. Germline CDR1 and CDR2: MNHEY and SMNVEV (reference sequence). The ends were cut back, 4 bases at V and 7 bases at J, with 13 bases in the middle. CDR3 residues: CASSSPARVGELFF. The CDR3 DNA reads TGTGCCAGCAGTTCCCCGGCGAGGGTCGGGGAGCTGTTTTTT.

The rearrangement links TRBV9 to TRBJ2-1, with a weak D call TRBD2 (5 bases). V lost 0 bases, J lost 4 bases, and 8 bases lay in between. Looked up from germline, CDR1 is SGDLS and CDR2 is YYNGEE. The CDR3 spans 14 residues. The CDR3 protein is CASSVVGAYNEQFF. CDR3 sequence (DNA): TGTGCCAGCAGCGTAGTGGGAGCGTACAATGAGCAGTTCTTC. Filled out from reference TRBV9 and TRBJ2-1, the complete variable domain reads DSGVTQTPKHLITATGQRVTLRCSPRSGDLSVYWYQQSLDQGLQFLIQYYNGEERAKGNILERFSAQQFPDLHSELNLSSLELGDSALYFCASSVVGAYNEQFFGPGTRLTVL.

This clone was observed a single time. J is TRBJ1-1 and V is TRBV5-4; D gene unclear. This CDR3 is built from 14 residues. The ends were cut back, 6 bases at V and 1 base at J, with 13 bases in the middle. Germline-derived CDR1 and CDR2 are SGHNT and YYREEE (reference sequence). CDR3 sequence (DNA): TGTGCCAGCACACGAACCGGACCGAACACTGAAGCTTTCTTT. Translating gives CASTRTGPNTEAFF.

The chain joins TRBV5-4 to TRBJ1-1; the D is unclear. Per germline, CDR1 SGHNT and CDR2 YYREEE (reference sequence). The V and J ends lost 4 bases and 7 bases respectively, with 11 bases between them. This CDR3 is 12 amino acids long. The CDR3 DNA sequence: TGTGCCAGCAGCCCCGTCTCAGGTGAAGCTTTCTTT. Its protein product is CASSPVSGEAFF.

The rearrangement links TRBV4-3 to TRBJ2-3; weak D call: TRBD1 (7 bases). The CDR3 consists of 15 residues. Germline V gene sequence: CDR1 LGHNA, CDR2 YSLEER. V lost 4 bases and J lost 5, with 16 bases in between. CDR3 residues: CASSRGAGGKDTQYF. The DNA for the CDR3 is TGCGCCAGCAGCCGGGGGGCAGGGGGGAAAGATACGCAGTATTTT.

CDR3 residues: CASSARDMPETQYF. In DNA form, the CDR3 reads TGTGCCAGCAGCGCCCGGGACATGCCAGAGACCCAGTACTTC. This chain connects TRBV9 to TRBJ2-5; weak D call: TRBD1 (6 bases). The CDR3 extends over 14 amino acids. V was cut by 3 bases and J by 4 bases, with 13 bases left in between. Germline lookup yields CDR1 SGDLS and CDR2 YYNGEE.

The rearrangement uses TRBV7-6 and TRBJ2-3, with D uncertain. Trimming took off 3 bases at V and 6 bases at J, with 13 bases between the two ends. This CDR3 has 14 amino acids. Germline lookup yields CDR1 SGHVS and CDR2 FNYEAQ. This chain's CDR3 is CASSLNGQQDTQYF. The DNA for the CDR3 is TGTGCCAGCAGCTTGAATGGCCAGCAGGATACGCAGTATTTT.

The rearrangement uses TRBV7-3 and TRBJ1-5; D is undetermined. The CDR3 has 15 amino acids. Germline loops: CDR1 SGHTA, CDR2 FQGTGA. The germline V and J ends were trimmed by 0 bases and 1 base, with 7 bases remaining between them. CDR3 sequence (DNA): TGTGCCAGCAGCTTAACCCGGGAAAGCAATCAGCCCCAGCATTTT. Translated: CASSLTRESNQPQHF.

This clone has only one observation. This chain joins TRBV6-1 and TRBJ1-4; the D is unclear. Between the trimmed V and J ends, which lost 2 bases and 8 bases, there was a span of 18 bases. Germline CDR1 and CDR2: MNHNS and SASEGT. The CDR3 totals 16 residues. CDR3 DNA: TGTGCCAGCAGTGAAAACTTGGCTCGGGGTGGGGAAAAACTGTTTTTT. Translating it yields CASSENLARGGEKLFF.

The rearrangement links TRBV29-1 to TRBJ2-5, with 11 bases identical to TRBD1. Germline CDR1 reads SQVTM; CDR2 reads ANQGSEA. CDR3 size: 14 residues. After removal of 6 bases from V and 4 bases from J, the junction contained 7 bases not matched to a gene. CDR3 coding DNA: TGCAGCGTCGGGACAGGGGGGTCAGGAGAGACCCAGTACTTC. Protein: CSVGTGGSGETQYF.

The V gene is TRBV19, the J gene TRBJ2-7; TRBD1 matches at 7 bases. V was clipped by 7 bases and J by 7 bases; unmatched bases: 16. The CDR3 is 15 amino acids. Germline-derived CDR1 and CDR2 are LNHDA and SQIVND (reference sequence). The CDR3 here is CASTPTGTLAVEQYF. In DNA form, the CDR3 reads TGTGCCAGTACCCCGACAGGGACCCTAGCTGTTGAGCAGTACTTC.

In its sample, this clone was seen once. This chain's CDR3 is CASSEIWDSAAGEQYF. The DNA for the CDR3 is TGTGCCAGCAGTGAAATTTGGGACAGTGCGGCTGGCGAGCAGTACTTC. The chain is built from TRBV25-1 and TRBJ2-7, with 7 bases identical to TRBD1. J lost 6 bases, V lost 2 bases, and 13 bases had no gene match. The CDR3 spans 16 residues. Germline loops: CDR1 MGHDK, CDR2 SYGVNS.

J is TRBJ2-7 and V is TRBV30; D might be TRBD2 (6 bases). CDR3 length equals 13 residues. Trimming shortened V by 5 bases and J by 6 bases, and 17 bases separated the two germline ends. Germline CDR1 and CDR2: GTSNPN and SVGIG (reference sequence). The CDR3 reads CAWSGRVEGEQYF. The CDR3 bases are TGTGCCTGGTCCGGTCGGGTGGAGGGCGAGCAGTACTTC.

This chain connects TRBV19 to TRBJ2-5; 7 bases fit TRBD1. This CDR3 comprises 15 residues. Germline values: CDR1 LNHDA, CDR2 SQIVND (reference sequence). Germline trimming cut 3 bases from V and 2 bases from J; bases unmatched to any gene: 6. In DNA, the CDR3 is TGTGCCAGTAGTATCATCCAGGGGGTGCAAGAGACCCAGTACTTC. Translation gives CASSIIQGVQETQYF.

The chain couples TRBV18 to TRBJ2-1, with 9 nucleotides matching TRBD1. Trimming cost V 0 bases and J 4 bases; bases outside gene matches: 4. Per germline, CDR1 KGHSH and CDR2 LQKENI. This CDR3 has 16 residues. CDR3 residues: CASSPPGQGTYNEQFF. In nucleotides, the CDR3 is TGTGCCAGCTCACCACCGGGACAGGGAACTTACAATGAGCAGTTCTTC.